This TCR beta chain was identified during a study of neurological immune-mediated disorders. The team produced cDNA through 5'RACE using 10-nucleotide random UMIs. Per sequencing run, 15-18 subjects together gave over 160 million TCR-beta sequences. Each CDR3 protein gets one entry after TCRdb re-called the 5' RACE reads with MiXCR. The sample yields tens of thousands of distinct CDR3 sequences, just under 6% seen once. General study results and limits: It was the repertoires of 18 of 34 multiple sclerosis patients that phylogenetic grouping placed in one related-CDR3 cluster, which is a possible signature. None of the CDR3 amino acid sequences found in expanded clones was shared across subjects. This suggests that the TCR-beta repertoires were private in all groups.

Germline-derived CDR1 and CDR2 are SGHTA and FQGNSA. The CDR3 totals 14 residues. The V gene lost 3 bases and the J gene lost 4 bases, with 12 bases spanning the gap. This clonotype was counted many times. Its antigen is still unknown. Sequencing was done on a sample of CD4+ T cells from blood. The clonotype was recovered from a woman between 18 and 29 years old with multiple sclerosis. The chain joins TRBV7-2 to TRBJ1-2; a possible D gene is TRBD1 (5 bases). CDR3 DNA sequence: TGTGCCAGCAGCTTTCTGAGGGGCTCCTATGGCTACACCTTC. Amino acid sequence: CASSFLRGSYGYTF. The full variable domain, completed using reference TRBV7-2 and TRBJ1-2, is GAGVSQSPSNKVTEKGKDVELRCDPISGHTALYWYRQSLGQGLEFLIYFQGNSAPDKSGLPSDRFSAERTGGSVSTLTIQRTQQEDSAVYLCASSFLRGSYGYTFGSGTRLTVV.